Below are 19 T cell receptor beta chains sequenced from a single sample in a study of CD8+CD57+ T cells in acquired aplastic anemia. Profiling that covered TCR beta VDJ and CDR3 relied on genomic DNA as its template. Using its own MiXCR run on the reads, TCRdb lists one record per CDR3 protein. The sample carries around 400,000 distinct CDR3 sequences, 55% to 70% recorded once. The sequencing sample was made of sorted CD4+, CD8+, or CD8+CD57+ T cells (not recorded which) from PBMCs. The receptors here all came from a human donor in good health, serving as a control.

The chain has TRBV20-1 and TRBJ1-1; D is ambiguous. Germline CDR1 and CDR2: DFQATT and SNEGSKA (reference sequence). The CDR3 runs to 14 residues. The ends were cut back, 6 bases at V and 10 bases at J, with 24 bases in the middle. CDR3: CSAVTSGEHRGAFF. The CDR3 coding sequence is TGCAGTGCCGTAACTAGCGGTGAACACCGGGGAGCTTTCTTT.

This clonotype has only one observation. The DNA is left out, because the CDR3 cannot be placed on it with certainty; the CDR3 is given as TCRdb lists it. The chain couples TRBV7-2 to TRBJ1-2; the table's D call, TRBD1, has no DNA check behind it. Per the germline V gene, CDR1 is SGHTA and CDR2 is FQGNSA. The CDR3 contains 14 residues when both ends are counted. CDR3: CASSLRGPPLHFGF.

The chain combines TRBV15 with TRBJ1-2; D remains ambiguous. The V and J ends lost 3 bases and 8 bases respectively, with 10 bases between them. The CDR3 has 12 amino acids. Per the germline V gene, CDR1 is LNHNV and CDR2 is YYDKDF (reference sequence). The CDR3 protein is CATSSNGVGYTF. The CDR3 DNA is TGTGCCACCAGCAGCAATGGGGTGGGCTACACCTTC.

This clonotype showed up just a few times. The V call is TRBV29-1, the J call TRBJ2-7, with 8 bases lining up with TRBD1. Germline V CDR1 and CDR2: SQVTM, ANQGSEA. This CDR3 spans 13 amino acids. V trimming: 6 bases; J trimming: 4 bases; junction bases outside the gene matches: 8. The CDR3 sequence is CSVEDRAGYEQYF. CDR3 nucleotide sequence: TGCAGCGTCGAGGACAGGGCAGGGTACGAGCAGTACTTC.

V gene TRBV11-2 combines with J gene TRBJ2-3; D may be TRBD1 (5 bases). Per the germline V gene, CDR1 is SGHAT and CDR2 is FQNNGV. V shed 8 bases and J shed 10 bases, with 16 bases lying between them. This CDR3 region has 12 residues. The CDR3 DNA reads TGTGCCAGCGCCACGGACATCCCCGCGCAGTATTTT. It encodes CASATDIPAQYF.

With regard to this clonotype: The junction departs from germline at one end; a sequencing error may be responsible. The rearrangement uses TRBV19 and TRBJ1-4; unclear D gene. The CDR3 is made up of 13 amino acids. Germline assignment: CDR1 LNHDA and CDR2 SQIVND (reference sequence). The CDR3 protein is CASSTEYQDELFF. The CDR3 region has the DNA TGTGCCAGCAGTACAGAGTACCAGGATGAACTGTTTTTC.

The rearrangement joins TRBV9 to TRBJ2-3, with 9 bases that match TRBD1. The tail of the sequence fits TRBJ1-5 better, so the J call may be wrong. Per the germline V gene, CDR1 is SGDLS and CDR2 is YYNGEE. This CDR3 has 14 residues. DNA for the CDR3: TGTGCCAGCAGCCTAGTGGGACAGGGAGCACTGCAGCATTTT. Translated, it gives CASSLVGQGALQHF.

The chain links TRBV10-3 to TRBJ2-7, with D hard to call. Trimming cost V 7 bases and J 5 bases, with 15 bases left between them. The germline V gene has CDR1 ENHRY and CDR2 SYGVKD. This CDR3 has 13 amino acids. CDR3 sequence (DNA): TGTGCCATCAAGCTGGCCCAGGACCACGAGCAGTACTTC. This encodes CAIKLAQDHEQYF.

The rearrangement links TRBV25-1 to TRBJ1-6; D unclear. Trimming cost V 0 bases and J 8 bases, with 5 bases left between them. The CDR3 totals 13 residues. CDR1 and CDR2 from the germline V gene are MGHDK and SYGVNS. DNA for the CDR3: TGTGCCAGCAGTGAATACCCCGATTCACCCCTCCACTTT. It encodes CASSEYPDSPLHF. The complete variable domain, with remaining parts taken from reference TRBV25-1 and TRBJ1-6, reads EADIYQTPRYLVIGTGKKITLECSQTMGHDKMYWYQQDPGMELHLIHYSYGVNSTEKGDLSSESTVSRIRTEHFPLTLESARPSHTSQYLCASSEYPDSPLHFGNGTRLTVT.

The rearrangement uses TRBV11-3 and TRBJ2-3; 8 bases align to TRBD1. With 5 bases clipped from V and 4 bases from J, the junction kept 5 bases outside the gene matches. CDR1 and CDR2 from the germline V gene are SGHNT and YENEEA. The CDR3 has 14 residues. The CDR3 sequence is CASSLGQAADTQYF. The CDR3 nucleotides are TGTGCCAGCAGCCTGGGACAGGCTGCAGATACGCAGTATTTT. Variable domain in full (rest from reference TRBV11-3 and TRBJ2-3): EAGVVQSPRYKIIEKKQPVAFWCNPISGHNTLYWYLQNLGQGPELLIRYENEEAVDDSQLPKDRFSAERLKGVDSTLKIQPAELGDSAVYLCASSLGQAADTQYFGPGTRLTVL.

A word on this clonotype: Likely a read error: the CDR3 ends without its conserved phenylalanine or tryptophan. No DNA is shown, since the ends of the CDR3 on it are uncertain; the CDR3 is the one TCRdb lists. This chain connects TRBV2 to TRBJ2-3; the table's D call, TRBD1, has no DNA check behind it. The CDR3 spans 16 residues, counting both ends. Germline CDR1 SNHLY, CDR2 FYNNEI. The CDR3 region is CASSEDNGFGEAKYFC.

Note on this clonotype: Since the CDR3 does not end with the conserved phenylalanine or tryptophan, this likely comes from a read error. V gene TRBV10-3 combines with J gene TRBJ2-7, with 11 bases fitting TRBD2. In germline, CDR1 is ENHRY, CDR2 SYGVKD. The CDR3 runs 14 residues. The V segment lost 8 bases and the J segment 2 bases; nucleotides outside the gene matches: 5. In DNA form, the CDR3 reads TGTGCCATCTCGAGTAGCGGGGGGGCCTACGAGCAGTACCTC. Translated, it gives CAISSSGGAYEQYL.

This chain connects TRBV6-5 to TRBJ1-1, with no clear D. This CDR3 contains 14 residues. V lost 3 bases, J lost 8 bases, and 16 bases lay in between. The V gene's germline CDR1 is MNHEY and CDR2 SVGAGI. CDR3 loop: CASSYGRMGREAFF. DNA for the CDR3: TGTGCCAGCAGTTATGGGAGGATGGGCAGGGAAGCTTTCTTT.

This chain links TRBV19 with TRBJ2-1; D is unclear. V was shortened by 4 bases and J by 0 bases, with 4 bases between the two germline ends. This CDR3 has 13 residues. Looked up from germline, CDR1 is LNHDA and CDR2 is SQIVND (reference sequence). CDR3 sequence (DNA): TGTGCCAGTAGTACAAGCTCCTACAATGAGCAGTTCTTC. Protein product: CASSTSSYNEQFF.

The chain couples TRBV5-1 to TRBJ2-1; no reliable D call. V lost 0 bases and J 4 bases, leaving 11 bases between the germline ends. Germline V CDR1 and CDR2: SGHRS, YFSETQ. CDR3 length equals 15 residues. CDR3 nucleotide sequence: TGCGCCAGCAGCTTGGATTACGAGCAGTACAATGAGCAGTTCTTC. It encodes CASSLDYEQYNEQFF.

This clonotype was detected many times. The CDR3 sequence: CASKIQGYTEAFF. The CDR3 DNA reads TGTGCCAGCAAAATACAGGGCTACACTGAAGCTTTCTTT. J is TRBJ1-1 and V is TRBV12-3 or TRBV12-4; a possible D gene is TRBD1 (6 bases). Trimming removed 7 bases at V and 3 bases at J, with 12 bases between. There are 13 residues in the CDR3.

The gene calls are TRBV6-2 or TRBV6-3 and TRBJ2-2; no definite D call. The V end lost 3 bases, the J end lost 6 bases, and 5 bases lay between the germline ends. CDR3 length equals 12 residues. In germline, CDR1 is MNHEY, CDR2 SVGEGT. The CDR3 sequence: CASSYYPGELFF. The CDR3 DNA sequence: TGTGCCAGCAGTTATTATCCCGGGGAGCTGTTTTTT.

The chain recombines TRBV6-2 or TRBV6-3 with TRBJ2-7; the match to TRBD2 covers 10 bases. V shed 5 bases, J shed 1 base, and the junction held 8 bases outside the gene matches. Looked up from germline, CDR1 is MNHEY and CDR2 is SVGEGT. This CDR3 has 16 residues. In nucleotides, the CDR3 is TGTGCCAGCAGTCAAACCGGGACTAGCGATTCCTACGAGCAGTACTTC. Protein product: CASSQTGTSDSYEQYF.

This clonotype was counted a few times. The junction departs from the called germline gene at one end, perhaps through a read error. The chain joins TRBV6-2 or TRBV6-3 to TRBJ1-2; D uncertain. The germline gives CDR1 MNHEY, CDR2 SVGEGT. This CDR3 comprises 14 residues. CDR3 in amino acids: CAGSYSNINYGYTF. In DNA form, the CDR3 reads TGTGCCGGCAGTTACTCTAACATTAACTATGGCTACACCTTC.